This entry describes one TCR beta chain. Its cognate antigen is unknown. Germline V gene sequence: CDR1 SGHRS, CDR2 YFSETQ. J was trimmed by 3 bases and V by 6 bases; bases with no gene match: 6. The CDR3 is made up of 13 amino acids. The data were taken from a study of cytomegalovirus exposure and HLA in healthy donors. 60 Vbeta and 13 Jbeta primers were used in PCR. TCRdb's table, derived via immunoSEQ multiplex PCR, lists solely in-frame clones and lacks some. This sample carries some 160,000 clones, approximately 84% of them seen once, and the ten largest clones take 1% to 1.5%. Study results and caveats: The authors later found most CMV-associated TCR beta chains appeared HLA-restricted.

This chain connects TRBV5-1 to TRBJ2-7; TRBD1 aligns across 7 bases. Sequenced input: PBMCs. The sequence was obtained from a man in his forties or fifties in good health and CMV-seropositive. The CDR3 sequence: CASKGTDHYEQYF. CDR3 in DNA: TGCGCCAGCAAGGGGACAGATCACTACGAGCAGTACTTC.